This TCR beta chain was identified during a study of regulatory T cells in long-lasting Graves disease. Points from the study as a whole: Newly diagnosed patients shared 1,000 or so public clonotypes; persistent patients shared some 2,700. Newly diagnosed patients had higher TCR diversity than persistent Graves' patients did.

The CDR3 extends over 14 amino acids. Germline values: CDR1 SGDLS, CDR2 YYNGEE. Construction of the TCR beta libraries employed iRepertoire HTBI primers in conjunction with Arm-PCR of CDR3 regions. In the original processing: Overall, samples carried more than 55 TRBV and 13 to 15 TRBJ segments. From the multiplex PCR reads, TCRdb called clonotypes with MiXCR, one entry per CDR3 protein. For this entry, the V and J calls and clone size follow TCRdb and not the study's own pipeline. The table lists roughly 450,000 distinct CDR3 sequences, roughly 22% of them singletons. This clonotype was seen more than once but under ten times. Its antigen is not known. One end of the junction fails to match germline, which may point to a read error. Time point: persistent/refractory GD, antithyroid drugs over 5 years with positive TRAb. PBMC RNA was the source of the TCR library. Graves' disease diagnosis was established per American Thyroid Association guidelines.

The chain links TRBV9 to TRBJ2-2; D might be TRBD1 (6 bases). Sequences were derived from peripheral blood mononuclear cells (PBMCs), sampled when the disease was refractory, from a patient treated with antithyroid drugs. This sequence originates from a female donor with Graves disease. The CDR3 sequence is CASSVQGNTGELFF. The CDR3 DNA follows: TGCGCCAGCAGCGTACAGGGTAACACCGGGGAGCTGTTTTTT.